The clone carrying this TCR beta chain has only a few counts. No antigen is known for it. A single record per CDR3 protein comes from TCRdb applying MiXCR to the PCR reads. The sample lists 100,000 or so distinct CDR3 sequences; 36% were seen once. The data were taken from a study of molecular identifiers for immune sequencing clone quantification. Germline CDR1 and CDR2: SGHNT and YYREEE (reference sequence). The CDR3 has 14 amino acids. V gave up 4 bases and J gave up 7 bases; unmatched junction bases: 11. Naive CD8 libraries came from approximately 20,000 to 980,000 sorted cells with 10%, 30% or 50% RNA. Points from the study as a whole: A shared barcode on identical TCR molecules could lead to underestimated sizes for highly expanded clones.

The genes are TRBV5-4 and TRBJ2-7, with TRBD2 identical over 7 bases. This sequence was found in a human donor in good health. Some libraries in this study had Jurkat cell RNA spiked in. Sequencing was done on a sample of naive CD8+ T cells from blood, with Jurkat cell RNA spiked in. Subset given: FACS-sorted CD8+CD4-CCR7+CD45RA+ naive T cells. Here the CDR3 reads CASSLALAVGEQYF. The CDR3 coding sequence is TGTGCCAGCAGCCTCGCCCTAGCGGTTGGGGAGCAGTACTTC.